The 13 T cell receptor beta chains listed next were all sequenced from one sample in a study of blood T cell repertoires in COVID-19. The method was immunoSEQ multiplex PCR; TCRdb's version includes in-frame clones alone and lacks a portion of them. Of about 150,000 clones listed, 87% are singletons. The sample comprised peripheral blood. These receptors originate from a man aged 45-65 years with active COVID-19.

This chain links TRBV6-2 or TRBV6-3 with TRBJ2-3; no definite D call. Germline V gene lookup returns CDR1 MNHEY and CDR2 SVGEGT. CDR3 length: 14 residues. Between the trimmed V and J ends, which lost 2 bases and 4 bases, there was a span of 10 bases. The CDR3 coding sequence is TGTGCCAGCAGTTACCTGATCGGTTCAGATACGCAGTATTTT. Protein product: CASSYLIGSDTQYF.

The chain links TRBV19 to TRBJ1-2; 11 bases agree with TRBD1. Germline CDR1 reads LNHDA; CDR2 reads SQIVND (reference sequence). This CDR3 has 16 amino acids. V lost 9 bases and J lost 3; bases outside the gene matches: 12. DNA for the CDR3: TGTGCCAGCACGTCGAAACCGGGACAGGGGGACTATGGCTACACCTTC. Protein product: CASTSKPGQGDYGYTF.

This clone was detected ten times or more. V and J are TRBV18 and TRBJ1-1, with 8 nucleotides matching TRBD1. J lost 4 bases, V lost 6 bases, and 10 bases had no gene match. This CDR3 is 15 amino acids long. CDR1 KGHSH and CDR2 LQKENI come from the germline V gene. Here the CDR3 reads CASSKTTDRVTEAFF. For the CDR3, the DNA is TGTGCCAGCTCCAAAACAACGGACAGGGTCACTGAAGCTTTCTTT.

In nucleotides, the CDR3 is TGTGCTAGTGGCCAAACAGGGAATGACCAGCCCCAGCATTTT. Protein sequence: CASGQTGNDQPQHF. This chain joins TRBV12-5 and TRBJ1-5; possible D gene TRBD1, 6 bases. From germline, CDR1 is LGHNT and CDR2 FRNRAP. V lost 6 bases to trimming and J lost 7 bases, with 16 bases between them. CDR3 length equals 14 residues.

The chain couples TRBV2 to TRBJ2-7; no firm D call. The germline V and J ends were trimmed by 7 bases and 2 bases, with 9 bases remaining between them. Germline loops: CDR1 SNHLY, CDR2 FYNNEI. CDR3 size: 12 residues. The CDR3 reads CASIPDTYEQYF. CDR3 bases: TGTGCCAGCATCCCTGACACCTACGAGCAGTACTTC.

This sequence joins TRBV12-3 or TRBV12-4 and TRBJ1-5, with a possible D match to TRBD1 (5 bases). With 7 bases removed from V and 9 bases from J, the gap between germline ends came to 16 bases. This CDR3 is 13 amino acids long. CDR3 coding DNA: TGTGCCAGCACCTCAGGGACGCGGGGGCCCCAGCATTTT. Its translation: CASTSGTRGPQHF.

The chain carries TRBV7-2 and TRBJ2-1, with 9 bases matching TRBD2. The V and J ends lost 4 bases and 1 base, in that order; junction bases with no gene match: 14. The CDR3 spans 19 residues. Germline-derived CDR1 and CDR2 are SGHTA and FQGNSA. The CDR3 sequence: CASSSRGLRGGRSYNEQFF. CDR3 nucleotides: TGTGCCAGCAGCTCTAGGGGCCTGCGGGGGGGACGATCCTACAATGAGCAGTTCTTC.

The V gene is TRBV5-5, the J gene TRBJ1-1; D remains ambiguous. V dropped 3 bases and J dropped 1 base, with 19 bases sitting between them. Looked up from germline, CDR1 is SGHKS and CDR2 is YYEKEE (reference sequence). The CDR3 loop spans 17 amino acids. The CDR3 sequence is CASSSPSFRDGNTEAFF. The CDR3 coding sequence is TGTGCCAGCAGCTCCCCCTCCTTTCGGGATGGGAACACTGAAGCTTTCTTT.

In its sample, this clone was seen once. The V call is TRBV5-6, the J call TRBJ1-4, with D perhaps matching TRBD1 (5 bases). This CDR3 region has 16 residues. V was shortened by 4 bases and J by 11 bases, with 24 bases between the two germline ends. Germline values: CDR1 SGHDT, CDR2 YYEEEE. In DNA, the CDR3 is TGTGCCAGCAGCCCACGACTTTGGGGGGAAGTCAACAAACTGTTTTTT. The encoded protein is CASSPRLWGEVNKLFF.

The chain combines TRBV6-5 with TRBJ2-7; 7 bases match TRBD2. Germline trimming cut 6 bases from V and 1 base from J; bases unmatched to any gene: 9. This CDR3 is 15 amino acids long. Germline loops: CDR1 MNHEY, CDR2 SVGAGI. Written as DNA, the CDR3 is TGTGCCAGCAGACCCGGGGCGGGGGTGTCCTACGAGCAGTACTTC. As protein: CASRPGAGVSYEQYF.

This chain uses TRBV11-2 with TRBJ2-7; maybe TRBD2 (6 bases). CDR3 size: 12 residues. V dropped 5 bases and J dropped 3 bases, with 8 bases sitting between them. The V gene's germline CDR1 is SGHAT and CDR2 FQNNGV. CDR3 amino acids: CASSLGLYEQYF. In nucleotides, the CDR3 is TGTGCCAGCAGCCTGGGACTCTACGAGCAGTACTTC.

This chain links TRBV5-1 with TRBJ2-2; 8 nucleotides align to TRBD1. J lost 4 bases, V lost 0 bases, and 11 bases had no gene match. The CDR3 contains 18 residues. The germline gives CDR1 SGHRS, CDR2 YFSETQ. This CDR3 is CASSLGQGTPFGTGELFF. CDR3 coding DNA: TGCGCCAGCAGCTTGGGACAGGGGACCCCTTTCGGCACCGGGGAGCTGTTTTTT.

The chain joins TRBV11-3 to TRBJ2-5; weak D call: TRBD1 (6 bases). The V and J ends lost 5 bases and 4 bases respectively, with 14 bases between them. Germline V gene sequence: CDR1 SGHNT, CDR2 YENEEA. The CDR3 is 14 residues long. CDR3 coding DNA: TGTGCCAGCAGCGGGGACGGCAGGGGAGAGACCCAGTACTTC. This gives the protein CASSGDGRGETQYF.